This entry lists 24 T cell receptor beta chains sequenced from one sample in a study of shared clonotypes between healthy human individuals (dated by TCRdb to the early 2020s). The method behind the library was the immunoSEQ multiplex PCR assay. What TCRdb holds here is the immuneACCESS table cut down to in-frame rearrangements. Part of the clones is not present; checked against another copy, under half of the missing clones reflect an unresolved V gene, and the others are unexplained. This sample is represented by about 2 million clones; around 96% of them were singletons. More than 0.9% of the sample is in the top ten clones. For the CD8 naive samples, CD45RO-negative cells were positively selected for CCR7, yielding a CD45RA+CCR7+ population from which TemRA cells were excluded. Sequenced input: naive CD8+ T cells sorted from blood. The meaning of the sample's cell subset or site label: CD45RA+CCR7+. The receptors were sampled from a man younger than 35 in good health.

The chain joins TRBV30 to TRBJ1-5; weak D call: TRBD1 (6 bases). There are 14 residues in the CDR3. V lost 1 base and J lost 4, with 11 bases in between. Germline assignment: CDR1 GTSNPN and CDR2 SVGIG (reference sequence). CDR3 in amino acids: CAWSEGQANQPQHF. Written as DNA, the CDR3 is TGTGCCTGGAGTGAGGGACAAGCGAATCAGCCCCAGCATTTT.

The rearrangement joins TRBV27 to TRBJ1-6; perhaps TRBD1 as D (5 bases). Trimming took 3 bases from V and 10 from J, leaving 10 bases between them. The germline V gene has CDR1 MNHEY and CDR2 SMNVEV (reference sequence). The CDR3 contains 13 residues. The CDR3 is CASSFGWGSPLHF. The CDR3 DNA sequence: TGTGCCAGCAGTTTTGGATGGGGCTCACCCCTCCACTTT.

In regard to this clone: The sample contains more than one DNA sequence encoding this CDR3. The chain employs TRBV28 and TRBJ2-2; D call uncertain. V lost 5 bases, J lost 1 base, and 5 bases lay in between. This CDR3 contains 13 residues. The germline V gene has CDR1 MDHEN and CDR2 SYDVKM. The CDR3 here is CASSLGNTGELFF. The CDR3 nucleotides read TGTGCCAGCAGTCTAGGGAACACCGGGGAGCTGTTTTTT. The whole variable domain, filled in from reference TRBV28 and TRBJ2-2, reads DVKVTQSSRYLVKRTGEKVFLECVQDMDHENMFWYRQDPGLGLRLIYFSYDVKMKEKGDIPEGYSVSREKKERFSLILESASTNQTSMYLCASSLGNTGELFFGEGSRLTVL.

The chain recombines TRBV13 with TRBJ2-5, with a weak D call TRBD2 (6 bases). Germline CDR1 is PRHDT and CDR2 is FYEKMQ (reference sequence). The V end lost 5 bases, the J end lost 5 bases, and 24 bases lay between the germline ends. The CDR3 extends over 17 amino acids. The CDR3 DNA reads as TGTGCCAGCAGCGGCACCAACATACGGGCAGGAGGGGAGACCCAGTACTTC. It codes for CASSGTNIRAGGETQYF.

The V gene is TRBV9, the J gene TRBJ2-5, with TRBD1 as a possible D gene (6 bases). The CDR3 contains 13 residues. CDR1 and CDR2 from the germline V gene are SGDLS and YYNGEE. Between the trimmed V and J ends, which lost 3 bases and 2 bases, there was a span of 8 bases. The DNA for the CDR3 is TGTGCCAGCAGCGACAGGGCACAAGAGACCCAGTACTTC. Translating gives CASSDRAQETQYF.

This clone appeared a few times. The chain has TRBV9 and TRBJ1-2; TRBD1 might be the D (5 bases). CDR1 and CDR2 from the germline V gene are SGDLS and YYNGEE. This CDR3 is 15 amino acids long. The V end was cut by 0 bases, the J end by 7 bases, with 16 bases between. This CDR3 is CASSVDVGGAAGYTF. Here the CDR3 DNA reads TGTGCCAGCAGCGTAGATGTGGGAGGGGCGGCTGGCTACACCTTC.

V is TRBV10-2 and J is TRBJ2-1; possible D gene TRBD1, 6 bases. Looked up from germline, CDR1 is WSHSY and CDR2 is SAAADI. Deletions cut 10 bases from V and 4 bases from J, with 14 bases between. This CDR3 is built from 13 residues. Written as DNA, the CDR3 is TGCGCCACCCTGGGGGCCCAATACAATGAGCAGTTCTTC. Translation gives CATLGAQYNEQFF.

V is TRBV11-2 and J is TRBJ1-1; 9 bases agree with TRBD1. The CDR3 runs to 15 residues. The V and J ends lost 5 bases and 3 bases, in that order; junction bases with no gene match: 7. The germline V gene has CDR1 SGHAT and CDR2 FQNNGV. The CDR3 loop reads CASSPWGQGDTEAFF. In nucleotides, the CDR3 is TGTGCCAGCAGCCCCTGGGGACAGGGCGACACTGAAGCTTTCTTT.

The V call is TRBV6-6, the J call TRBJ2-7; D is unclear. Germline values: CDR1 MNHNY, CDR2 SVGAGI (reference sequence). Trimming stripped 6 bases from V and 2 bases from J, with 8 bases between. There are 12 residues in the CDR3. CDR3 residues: CASRYTPYEQYF. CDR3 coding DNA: TGTGCCAGCAGGTATACCCCCTACGAGCAGTACTTC.

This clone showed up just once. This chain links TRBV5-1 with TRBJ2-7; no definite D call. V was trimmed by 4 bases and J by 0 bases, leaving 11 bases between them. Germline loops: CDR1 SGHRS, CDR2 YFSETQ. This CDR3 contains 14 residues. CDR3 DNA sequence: TGCGCCAGCAGCCCGGTCTCGAGCTCCTACGAGCAGTACTTC. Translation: CASSPVSSSYEQYF.

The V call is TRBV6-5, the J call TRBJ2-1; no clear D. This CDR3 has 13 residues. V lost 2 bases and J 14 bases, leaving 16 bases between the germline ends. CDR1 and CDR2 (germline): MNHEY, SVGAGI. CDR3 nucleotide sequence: TGTGCCAGCAGTTACCAAGAGAACCTCCCTAAGTTCTTC. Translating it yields CASSYQENLPKFF.

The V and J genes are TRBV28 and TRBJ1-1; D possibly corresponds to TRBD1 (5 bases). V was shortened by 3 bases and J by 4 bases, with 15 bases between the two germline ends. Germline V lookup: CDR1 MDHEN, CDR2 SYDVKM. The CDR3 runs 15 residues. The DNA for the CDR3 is TGTGCCAGCAGTTTGGGGCAGATAGGGCGCACTGAAGCTTTCTTT. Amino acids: CASSLGQIGRTEAFF.

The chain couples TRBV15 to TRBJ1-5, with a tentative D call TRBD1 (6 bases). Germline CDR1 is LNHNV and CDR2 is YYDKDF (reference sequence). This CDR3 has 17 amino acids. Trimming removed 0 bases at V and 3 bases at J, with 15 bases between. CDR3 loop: CATSRDWVGGLNQPQHF. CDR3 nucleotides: TGTGCCACCAGCAGAGATTGGGTAGGGGGACTCAATCAGCCCCAGCATTTT. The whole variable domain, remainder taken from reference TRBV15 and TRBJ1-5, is DAMVIQNPRYQVTQFGKPVTLSCSQTLNHNVMYWYQQKSSQAPKLLFHYYDKDFNNEADTPDNFQSRRPNTSFCFLDIRSPGLGDTAMYLCATSRDWVGGLNQPQHFGDGTRLSIL.

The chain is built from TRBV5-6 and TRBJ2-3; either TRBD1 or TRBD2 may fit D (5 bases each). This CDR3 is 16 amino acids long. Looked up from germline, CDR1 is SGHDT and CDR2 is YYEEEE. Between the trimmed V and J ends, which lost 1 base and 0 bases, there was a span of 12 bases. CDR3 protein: CASSLLGVTSTDTQYF. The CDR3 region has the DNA TGTGCCAGCAGCTTGTTGGGGGTTACTAGCACAGATACGCAGTATTTT. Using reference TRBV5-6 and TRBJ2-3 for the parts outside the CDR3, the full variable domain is DAGVTQSPTHLIKTRGQQVTLRCSPKSGHDTVSWYQQALGQGPQFIFQYYEEEERQRGNFPDRFSGHQFPNYSSELNVNALLLGDSALYLCASSLLGVTSTDTQYFGPGTRLTVL.

CDR3 sequence: CASSMTSGTADTQYF. The CDR3 DNA reads as TGTGCCAGTAGTATGACTAGCGGGACCGCGGATACGCAGTATTTT. The rearrangement joins TRBV19 to TRBJ2-3, with 11 positions matching TRBD2. CDR3 length: 15 residues. The V gene's germline CDR1 is LNHDA and CDR2 SQIVND (reference sequence). Unmatched junction bases numbered 5, after V lost 3 bases and J lost 6 bases.

The CDR3 reads CASSLSGGPRFF. The CDR3 bases are TGTGCCAGCAGTCTCTCCGGGGGGCCACGGTTCTTC. This rearrangement joins TRBV6-5 to TRBJ2-1, with a tentative D call TRBD2 (7 bases). Trimming removed 5 bases at V and 15 bases at J, with 17 bases between. This CDR3 comprises 12 residues. Germline V CDR1 and CDR2: MNHEY, SVGAGI.

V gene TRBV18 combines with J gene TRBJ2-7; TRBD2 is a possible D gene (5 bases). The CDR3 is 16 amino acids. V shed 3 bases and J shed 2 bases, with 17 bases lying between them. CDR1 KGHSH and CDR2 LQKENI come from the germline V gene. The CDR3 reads CASSPTDLAAPYEQYF. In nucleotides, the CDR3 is TGTGCCAGCTCACCTACTGACCTAGCAGCACCCTACGAGCAGTACTTC.

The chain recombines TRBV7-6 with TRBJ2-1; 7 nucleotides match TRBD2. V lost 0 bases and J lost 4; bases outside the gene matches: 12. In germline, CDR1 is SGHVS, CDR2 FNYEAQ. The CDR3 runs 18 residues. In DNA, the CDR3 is TGTGCCAGCAGCTTAGCACCAATTGGGTCTAGCGGATACAATGAGCAGTTCTTC. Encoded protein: CASSLAPIGSSGYNEQFF.

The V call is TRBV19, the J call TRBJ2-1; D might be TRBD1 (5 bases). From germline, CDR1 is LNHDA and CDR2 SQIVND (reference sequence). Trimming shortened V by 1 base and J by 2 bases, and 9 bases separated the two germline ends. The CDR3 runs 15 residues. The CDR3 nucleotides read TGTGCCAGTAGTATAGCCCAGGGCCCCTACAATGAGCAGTTCTTC. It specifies CASSIAQGPYNEQFF.

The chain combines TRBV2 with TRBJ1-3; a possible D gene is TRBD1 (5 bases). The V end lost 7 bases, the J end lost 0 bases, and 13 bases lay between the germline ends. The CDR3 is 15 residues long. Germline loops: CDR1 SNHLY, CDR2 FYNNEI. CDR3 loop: CASTPTAASGNTIYF. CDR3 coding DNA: TGTGCCAGCACCCCGACAGCGGCCTCTGGAAACACCATATATTTT.

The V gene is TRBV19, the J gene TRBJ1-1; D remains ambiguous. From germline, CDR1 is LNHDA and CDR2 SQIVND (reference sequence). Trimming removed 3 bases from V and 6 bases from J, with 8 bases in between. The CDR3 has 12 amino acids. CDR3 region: CASSIRGAEAFF. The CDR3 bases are TGTGCCAGTAGTATTCGAGGTGCTGAAGCTTTCTTT.

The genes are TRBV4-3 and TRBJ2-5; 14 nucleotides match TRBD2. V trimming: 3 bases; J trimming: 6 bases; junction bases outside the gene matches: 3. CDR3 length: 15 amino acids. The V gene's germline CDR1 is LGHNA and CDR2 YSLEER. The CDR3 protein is CASSQRLAGGKTQYF. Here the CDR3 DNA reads TGCGCCAGCAGCCAGCGACTAGCGGGAGGGAAGACCCAGTACTTC.

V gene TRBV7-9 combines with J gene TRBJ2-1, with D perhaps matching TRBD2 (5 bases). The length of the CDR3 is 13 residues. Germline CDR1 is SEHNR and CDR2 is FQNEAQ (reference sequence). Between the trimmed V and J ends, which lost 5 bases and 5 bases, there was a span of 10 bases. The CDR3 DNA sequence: TGTGCCAGCAGCGAGTGGGGAGACAATGAGCAGTTCTTC. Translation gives CASSEWGDNEQFF.

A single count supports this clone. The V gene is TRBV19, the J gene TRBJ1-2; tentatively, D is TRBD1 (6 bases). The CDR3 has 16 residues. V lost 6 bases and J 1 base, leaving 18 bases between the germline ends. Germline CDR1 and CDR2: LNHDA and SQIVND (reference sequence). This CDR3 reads CASSTHKQGLNYGYTF. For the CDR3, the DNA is TGTGCCAGTAGCACTCACAAACAGGGCCTTAACTATGGCTACACCTTC.